The subject of this entry is one TCR beta chain. Its target is unknown. These data belong to a study of CD8+CD57+ T cells in acquired aplastic anemia. At the level of the study: Sorting CD4+ and CD8+ cells gave DNA averaging 3.2 ug. Overall study results and limits: CD8+ Simpson's diversity showed no significant patient-control difference.

The CDR3 runs to 14 residues. Trimming cost V 4 bases and J 1 base, with 10 bases left between them. Per the germline V gene, CDR1 is SEHNR and CDR2 is FQNEAQ (reference sequence). Both TCR beta VDJ combination and CDR3 sequence profiling were carried out. Genomic DNA was the template for this profiling. TCRdb called the reads again in MiXCR, with one record for every CDR3 protein. The sample carries approximately 81,000 distinct CDR3 sequences, 40% to 55% recorded once. Sample: sorted CD4+, CD8+, or CD8+CD57+ T cells (not recorded which) from PBMCs. This receptor was obtained from a human donor in good health, serving as a control. The chain couples TRBV7-9 to TRBJ1-1; D call uncertain. As DNA, the CDR3 is TGTGCCAGCAGCTCCGGCTATAAGAACACTGAAGCTTTCTTT. This gives the protein CASSSGYKNTEAFF.